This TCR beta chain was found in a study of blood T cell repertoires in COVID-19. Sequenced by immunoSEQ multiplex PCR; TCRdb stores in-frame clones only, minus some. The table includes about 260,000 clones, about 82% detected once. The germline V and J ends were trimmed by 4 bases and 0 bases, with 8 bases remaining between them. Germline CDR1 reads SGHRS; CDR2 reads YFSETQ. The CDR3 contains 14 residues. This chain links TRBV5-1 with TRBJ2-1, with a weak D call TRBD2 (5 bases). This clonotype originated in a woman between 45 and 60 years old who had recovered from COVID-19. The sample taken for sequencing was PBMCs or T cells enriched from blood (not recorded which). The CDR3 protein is CASSPGSSYNEQFF. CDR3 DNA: TGCGCCAGCAGCCCTGGGAGCTCCTACAATGAGCAGTTCTTC.